This T cell receptor beta chain was sequenced during a study of blood T cell repertoires in COVID-19. About the study: COVID-19 samples collected from the United States, Italy and Spain covered acute and convalescent phases. The analysed material was cDNA or gDNA that came from T cells, B-cell-depleted T cells, or PBMCs.

Study processing details: Estimates of nucleated cell counts were drawn from the amplification of reference gene primers. Method: immunoSEQ multiplex PCR; TCRdb's copy keeps in-frame clones and lacks some. The V and J calls and the clone size are those of that table, but D and trimming were determined from the DNA. The sample lists roughly 48,000 clones; approximately 85% were seen once. CDR3 length equals 14 residues. Germline CDR1 reads MNHNY; CDR2 reads SVGAGI (reference sequence). V was shortened by 0 bases and J by 2 bases, with 7 bases between the two germline ends. This chain joins TRBV6-6 and TRBJ1-2; D is undetermined. The sample taken for sequencing was peripheral blood. The receptor's source is a man aged 40-55 years with acute or convalescent COVID-19. The CDR3 DNA reads TGTGCCAGCAGTTACTCAGGCAGGAACTATGGCTACACCTTC. Protein product: CASSYSGRNYGYTF.